These 30 T cell receptor beta chains share one sample of origin, sequenced in a study of cytomegalovirus exposure and HLA in healthy donors. This PCR relied on a set of 60 Vbeta primers and 13 Jbeta primers. Clones were read by immunoSEQ multiplex PCR, and TCRdb kept only the in-frame ones, dropping some. This repertoire comprises tens of thousands of clones; its ten largest clones make up around 23%. Sequencing was performed on PBMCs. The receptors derive from a man between 60 and 75 years old in good health and CMV-seropositive.

This sequence joins TRBV18 and TRBJ2-1; 8 bases match TRBD2. CDR1 and CDR2 from the germline V gene are KGHSH and LQKENI. The CDR3 length is 16 residues. Unmatched junction bases numbered 13, after V lost 3 bases and J lost 9 bases. CDR3 sequence (DNA): TGTGCCAGCTCACCTTGGCCCAGCGGGAGAATAGCTGAGCAGTTCTTC. Protein sequence: CASSPWPSGRIAEQFF.

The rearrangement joins TRBV5-1 to TRBJ2-1, with no clear D. Trimming removed 3 bases from V and 9 bases from J, with 13 bases in between. The CDR3 is 13 amino acids. Germline V gene data show CDR1 as SGHRS and CDR2 as YFSETQ. The CDR3 here is CASSSLYSSEQFF. The DNA for the CDR3 is TGCGCCAGCAGCTCCCTCTATTCGAGTGAGCAGTTCTTC. The variable domain in full, completed from reference TRBV5-1 and TRBJ2-1, reads KAGVTQTPRYLIKTRGQQVTLSCSPISGHRSVSWYQQTPGQGLQFLFEYFSETQRNKGNFPGRFSGRQFSNSRSEMNVSTLELGDSALYLCASSSLYSSEQFFGPGTRLTVL.

In DNA, the CDR3 is TGCGCCAGCAGCCAGGACAGGGGGTTTACTGATACGCAGTATTTT. This encodes CASSQDRGFTDTQYF. This sequence joins TRBV4-1 and TRBJ2-3; 10 bases are a match to TRBD1. CDR1 is MGHRA and CDR2 is YSYEKL in the germline V gene. The CDR3 is 15 amino acids. The V and J ends lost 3 bases and 6 bases, in that order; junction bases with no gene match: 6.

V is TRBV27 and J is TRBJ2-7; no clear D. Per germline, CDR1 MNHEY and CDR2 SMNVEV (reference sequence). The CDR3 extends over 11 amino acids. The V gene lost 6 bases and the J gene lost 3 bases, with 6 bases spanning the gap. The CDR3 loop reads CASRNNYEQYF. The CDR3 coding sequence is TGTGCCAGCAGGAACAACTACGAGCAGTACTTC.

V is TRBV4-2 and J is TRBJ2-7; TRBD2 might be the D (6 bases). The CDR3 has 16 amino acids. From germline, CDR1 is LGHNA and CDR2 YNFKEQ. With 0 bases removed from V and 4 bases from J, the gap between germline ends came to 16 bases. DNA for the CDR3: TGTGCCAGCAGCCAAGATGCTGGTAGCGGAAAATACGAGCAGTACTTC. Protein sequence: CASSQDAGSGKYEQYF.

The chain carries TRBV5-1 and TRBJ1-5; the D gene is possibly TRBD1 (5 bases). From germline, CDR1 is SGHRS and CDR2 YFSETQ. CDR3 length: 17 amino acids. The germline V and J ends were trimmed by 1 base and 5 bases, with 19 bases remaining between them. The CDR3 sequence: CASSLRARGTGYQPQHF. The CDR3, as DNA: TGCGCCAGCAGCTTGAGAGCCCGGGGGACGGGTTATCAGCCCCAGCATTTT.

The chain carries TRBV6-4 and TRBJ2-6; D is ambiguous. The CDR3 extends over 16 amino acids. The germline V and J ends were trimmed by 2 bases and 1 base, with 9 bases remaining between them. The germline V gene has CDR1 MRHNA and CDR2 SNTAGT. CDR3 bases: TGTGCCAGCAGTGACACCTCGCGTTCTGGGGCCAACGTCCTGACTTTC. Amino acid sequence: CASSDTSRSGANVLTF.

This rearrangement joins TRBV7-9 to TRBJ1-1; D is perhaps TRBD1 (6 bases). This CDR3 contains 14 residues. V was clipped by 5 bases and J by 5 bases, with 15 bases between them. Germline V gives CDR1 SEHNR, CDR2 FQNEAQ (reference sequence). As DNA, the CDR3 is TGTGCCAGCAGCACATACAGGGAAGAGACTGAAGCTTTCTTT. This translates into CASSTYREETEAFF.

This rearrangement joins TRBV29-1 to TRBJ1-1; possible D gene TRBD1, 6 bases. This CDR3 is built from 13 residues. Trimming pared 7 bases from V and 5 bases from J, leaving 17 bases between. Germline V gene sequence: CDR1 SQVTM, CDR2 ANQGSEA. The CDR3 DNA reads as TGCAGCGCACGACAGGCCGAGGGTACTGAAGCTTTCTTT. Protein product: CSARQAEGTEAFF.

V and J are TRBV7-9 and TRBJ2-5; D is ambiguous. V was cut by 3 bases and J by 2 bases, with 7 bases left in between. This CDR3 region has 13 residues. CDR1 and CDR2 (germline): SEHNR, FQNEAQ (reference sequence). The chain's CDR3 is CASSFSGQETQYF. The CDR3 DNA reads TGTGCCAGCAGCTTTTCCGGGCAAGAGACCCAGTACTTC.

The chain recombines TRBV5-1 with TRBJ1-2, with D perhaps TRBD1 (6 bases). V shed 4 bases and J shed 2 bases, with 9 bases lying between them. The CDR3 has 13 residues. Germline V CDR1 and CDR2: SGHRS, YFSETQ. The CDR3 reads CASSVGQNYGYTF. The CDR3 DNA reads TGCGCCAGCAGCGTGGGACAAAACTATGGCTACACCTTC.

The V and J genes are TRBV30 and TRBJ2-7; D remains unclear. This CDR3 contains 12 residues. Trimming cost V 2 bases and J 3 bases, with 8 bases left between them. The germline V gene encodes CDR1 GTSNPN and CDR2 SVGIG (reference sequence). CDR3: CAWSLSNYEQYF. DNA of the CDR3: TGTGCCTGGAGTCTATCGAACTACGAGCAGTACTTC.

V usage is TRBV5-1 and J usage is TRBJ1-2; 9 bases are a match to TRBD1. The CDR3 is made up of 15 amino acids. With 1 base clipped from V and 7 bases from J, the junction kept 8 bases outside the gene matches. Germline CDR1 is SGHRS and CDR2 is YFSETQ. The CDR3 loop reads CASSLYRGQDGGYTF. CDR3 bases: TGCGCCAGCAGCTTGTACAGGGGGCAGGACGGTGGCTACACCTTC.

The J gene is TRBJ2-2, the V gene TRBV19; D gene uncertain. Germline values: CDR1 LNHDA, CDR2 SQIVND (reference sequence). V was shortened by 10 bases and J by 1 base, with 10 bases between the two germline ends. The length of the CDR3 is 13 residues. Here the CDR3 DNA reads TGTGCCACCAGAAACAAGAACACCGGGGAGCTGTTTTTT. Protein sequence: CATRNKNTGELFF.

The CDR3 loop reads CASSPLRAGAGDIQYF. In nucleotides, the CDR3 is TGTGCCAGCTCACCCCTTAGGGCGGGAGCGGGGGACATTCAGTACTTC. This rearrangement joins TRBV18 to TRBJ2-4; 8 positions agree with TRBD2. The CDR3 is 16 residues long. Germline lookup yields CDR1 KGHSH and CDR2 LQKENI. V trimming: 3 bases; J trimming: 8 bases; junction bases outside the gene matches: 12. Using reference TRBV18 and TRBJ2-4 for the parts outside the CDR3, the full variable domain is NAGVMQNPRHLVRRRGQEARLRCSPMKGHSHVYWYRQLPEEGLKFMVYLQKENIIDESGMPKERFSAEFPKEGPSILRIQQVVRGDSAAYFCASSPLRAGAGDIQYFGAGTRLSVL.

The genes are TRBV6-1 and TRBJ2-3; 7 nucleotides agree with TRBD2. The germline V gene has CDR1 MNHNS and CDR2 SASEGT. V trimming: 3 bases; J trimming: 3 bases; junction bases outside the gene matches: 9. The CDR3 loop spans 16 amino acids. CDR3 sequence: CASSDWREPDTDTQYF. The CDR3 DNA is TGTGCCAGCAGTGATTGGCGGGAGCCGGATACAGATACGCAGTATTTT.

The V gene is TRBV19, the J gene TRBJ1-1; no reliable D call. The CDR3 extends over 16 amino acids. The germline V and J ends were trimmed by 0 bases and 0 bases, with 11 bases remaining between them. Looked up from germline, CDR1 is LNHDA and CDR2 is SQIVND (reference sequence). CDR3 DNA sequence: TGTGCCAGTAGTATAGATGGCGGGGATCTGAACACTGAAGCTTTCTTT. Translated: CASSIDGGDLNTEAFF.

The rearrangement joins TRBV19 to TRBJ2-7, with a weak D call TRBD2 (6 bases). The CDR3 has 15 amino acids. The V gene lost 6 bases and the J gene lost 1 base, with 16 bases spanning the gap. Germline CDR1 reads LNHDA; CDR2 reads SQIVND (reference sequence). CDR3 sequence reads: CASSTLGGRSYEQYF. In DNA form, the CDR3 reads TGTGCCAGTAGCACGCTCGGGGGTCGATCCTACGAGCAGTACTTC.

The chain has TRBV27 and TRBJ1-1; 9 bases map to TRBD1. The CDR3 runs 15 residues. CDR1 MNHEY and CDR2 SMNVEV come from the germline V gene (reference sequence). V gave up 5 bases and J gave up 8 bases; unmatched junction bases: 12. CDR3 DNA: TGTGCCAGCAGTGATCCTCCGGGACAGGGCCGAGAAGCTTTCTTT. Translated: CASSDPPGQGREAFF.

The chain combines TRBV7-9 with TRBJ2-1; D gene ambiguous. V gave up 5 bases and J gave up 0 bases, with 14 bases separating them. In germline, CDR1 is SEHNR, CDR2 FQNEAQ (reference sequence). This CDR3 contains 16 residues. CDR3 residues: CASSGKRGSSYNEQFF. In DNA, the CDR3 is TGTGCCAGCAGCGGAAAGAGAGGTAGCTCCTACAATGAGCAGTTCTTC.

The CDR3 DNA reads TGCAGCGTTGAATTAGGGTGGGGCGGCGAGCAGTACTTC. Residues: CSVELGWGGEQYF. This sequence joins TRBV29-1 and TRBJ2-7, with D maybe TRBD1 (5 bases). Germline assignment: CDR1 SQVTM and CDR2 ANQGSEA. Trimming removed 2 bases at V and 6 bases at J, with 14 bases between. The CDR3 contains 13 residues.

The rearrangement joins TRBV6-1 to TRBJ2-6; the D is unclear. The V end was cut by 3 bases, the J end by 0 bases, with 6 bases between. The CDR3 sequence is 15 residues long. CDR1 is MNHNS, CDR2 SASEGT, per germline. Here the CDR3 DNA reads TGTGCCAGCAGTGAGTTCGTCTCTGGGGCCAACGTCCTGACTTTC. This gives the protein CASSEFVSGANVLTF.

The V call is TRBV4-1, the J call TRBJ1-3, with D possibly matching TRBD1 (6 bases). This CDR3 has 16 residues. V was trimmed by 5 bases and J by 2 bases, leaving 16 bases between them. Germline CDR1 and CDR2: MGHRA and YSYEKL. CDR3 nucleotides: TGCGCCAGCAGCGCCCTCTTCAGGGGCGCTGGAAACACCATATATTTT. It specifies CASSALFRGAGNTIYF.

The chain employs TRBV18 and TRBJ1-1; 10 bases agree with TRBD1. Germline V CDR1 and CDR2: KGHSH, LQKENI. The CDR3 is 14 residues long. V was pared by 3 bases and J by 5 bases, with 3 bases of the junction left unmatched. In nucleotides, the CDR3 is TGTGCCAGCTCACCGACAGGGGGCGAGACTGAAGCTTTCTTT. It is translated as CASSPTGGETEAFF.

CDR3 loop: CAWSLAGGYEQYF. In nucleotides, the CDR3 is TGTGCCTGGAGTCTAGCGGGAGGTTACGAGCAGTACTTC. The chain recombines TRBV30 with TRBJ2-7; TRBD2 matches 11 bases. This CDR3 contains 13 residues. CDR1 is GTSNPN, CDR2 SVGIG, per germline (reference sequence). V lost 2 bases to trimming and J lost 4 bases; unmatched junction nucleotides: 1.

The chain combines TRBV9 with TRBJ2-4, with a possible D match to TRBD1 (5 bases). This CDR3 spans 12 amino acids. Germline-derived CDR1 and CDR2 are SGDLS and YYNGEE. The V end was cut by 10 bases, the J end by 1 base, with 9 bases between. CDR3 nucleotide sequence: TGTGCCTCAGGGTCCGCCAAAAACATTCAGTACTTC. This codes for CASGSAKNIQYF.

The chain has TRBV29-1 and TRBJ2-7; TRBD1 matches at 7 bases. The V gene end was trimmed by 7 bases and the J gene end by 2 bases; junction bases not matched to a gene: 8. The CDR3 spans 13 residues. Germline V gene sequence: CDR1 SQVTM, CDR2 ANQGSEA. CDR3 sequence reads: CSALSGTAYEQYF. The CDR3 DNA reads as TGCAGCGCCTTATCCGGGACAGCCTACGAGCAGTACTTC.

V and J are TRBV28 and TRBJ2-7; TRBD1 aligns across 8 bases. The CDR3 sequence is 16 residues long. V lost 4 bases to trimming and J lost 3 bases; unmatched junction nucleotides: 11. CDR1 is MDHEN and CDR2 is SYDVKM in the germline V gene. CDR3 protein: CASSSTRDRRFYEQYF. The CDR3 DNA reads as TGTGCCAGCAGTTCCACCCGGGACAGGAGATTCTACGAGCAGTACTTC.

The chain carries TRBV29-1 and TRBJ2-3, with 8 bases identical to TRBD1. The CDR3 spans 13 residues. Germline-derived CDR1 and CDR2 are SQVTM and ANQGSEA. V shed 8 bases and J 4 bases; nucleotides not matched to a gene: 8. The CDR3 reads CSTRTGSADTQYF. CDR3 coding DNA: TGCAGCACGAGGACAGGGAGCGCAGATACGCAGTATTTT.

CDR3 nucleotides: TGCGCCAGCAGCCAAGGTTGGGGGGATCAGCCCCAGCATTTT. This gives the protein CASSQGWGDQPQHF. The genes are TRBV4-1 and TRBJ1-5; possible D gene TRBD1, 5 bases. The CDR3 has 14 residues. Germline CDR1 and CDR2: MGHRA and YSYEKL. Trimming removed 1 base at V and 5 bases at J, with 9 bases between.